Listed below are T cell receptor beta chains from one sample, sequenced in a study of glioma-infiltrating T cells. TCRdb re-called the multiplex PCR reads through MiXCR, storing one row per CDR3 protein. The data hold some 150,000 distinct CDR3 sequences, with about two fifths observed a single time. The specimen was glioma tissue, nonneoplastic brain tissue, or PBMCs (not recorded which). The receptors originated from a human donor with low-grade glioma or glioblastoma, undergoing nonglioma brain surgery, or in good health (not recorded which). Each CDR3 is given with its conserved first and last residue. A D gene is named only where the DNA matches it firmly. Only some rows state a clone size, as once, few, many or a class for expanded clones.

D: .
V: TRBV6-1
J: TRBJ2-7
size: .
DNA: TGTGCCAGCAACTTAGCGATCGGCTACGAGCAGTACTTC
CDR3: CASNLAIGYEQYF

D: .
V: TRBV4-1
J: TRBJ2-1
size: .
DNA: TGCGCCAGCAGCCAAAGTCCCTCCGGGAGCTCCTACAATGAGCAGTTCTTC
CDR3: CASSQSPSGSSYNEQFF

D: .
V: TRBV7-2
J: TRBJ2-3
size: few
DNA: TGTGCCAGCAGCTTAACCACTACTAGCACAGATACGCAGTATTTT
CDR3: CASSLTTTSTDTQYF

D: TRBD1
V: TRBV4-3
J: TRBJ2-5
size: many
DNA: TGCGCCAGCAGCCAAAACAGGGGGCACGAGACCCAGTACTTC
CDR3: CASSQNRGHETQYF

D: .
V: TRBV11-2
J: TRBJ2-7
size: .
DNA: TGTGCCAGCAGCTTACCCGGCAAGACCTACGAGCAGCACTTC
CDR3: CASSLPGKTYEQHF

D: .
V: TRBV10-3
J: TRBJ2-7
size: .
DNA: TGTGCCATCAGCAAACAGGGTTACGAGCAGTACTTC
CDR3: CAISKQGYEQYF

D: .
V: TRBV7-9
J: TRBJ2-3
size: few
DNA: TGTGCCAGCAGCTTAGTTGGCGCAGATACGCAGTATTTT
CDR3: CASSLVGADTQYF

D: TRBD2
V: TRBV18
J: TRBJ2-7
size: .
DNA: TGTGCCAGCTCACCACTCTCCCCAGCGGGAACGTACGAGCAGTACTTC
CDR3: CASSPLSPAGTYEQYF

D: TRBD1
V: TRBV27
J: TRBJ1-5
size: .
DNA: TGTGCCAGCAGTTTAGACGGGACAGGGATCAATCAGCCCCAGCATTTT
CDR3: CASSLDGTGINQPQHF

D: .
V: TRBV25-1
J: TRBJ2-7
size: .
DNA: TGTGCCAGCGCCCACCTCGGAGGCTCCTACAATGAGCAGTACTTC
CDR3: CASAHLGGSYNEQYF

D: .
V: TRBV5-1
J: TRBJ2-5
size: few
DNA: TGCGCCAGCAGCTTGGGAGGGGGAGAGACCCAGTACTTC
CDR3: CASSLGGGETQYF

D: .
V: TRBV25-1
J: TRBJ2-5
size: .
DNA: TGTGCCAGCACCAAGACAGGGAGGGAGACCCAGTACTTC
CDR3: CASTKTGRETQYF

D: .
V: TRBV20-1
J: TRBJ2-1
size: .
DNA: TGCAGTGCTAGAGGAGGGCAACTACTCTACAATGAGCAGTTCTTC
CDR3: CSARGGQLLYNEQFF

D: .
V: TRBV6-2/TRBV6-3
J: TRBJ2-2
size: few
DNA: TGTGCCAGCAGTTTTGGACAGTCCACCGGGGAGCTGTTTTTT
CDR3: CASSFGQSTGELFF

D: .
V: TRBV27
J: TRBJ2-2
size: few
DNA: TGTGCCAGCCAGACCAGGGAAGCCGGGGAGCTGTTTTTT
CDR3: CASQTREAGELFF

D: .
V: TRBV6-5
J: TRBJ1-6
size: .
DNA: TGTGCCAGCAGTTATAGCCAGGATCTTAATTCACCCCTCCACTTT
CDR3: CASSYSQDLNSPLHF

D: .
V: TRBV12-3/TRBV12-4
J: TRBJ1-1
size: .
DNA: TGTGCTTCTCAAGGACCCCAGGTCACTGAAGCTTTCTTT
CDR3: CASQGPQVTEAFF

D: .
V: TRBV28
J: TRBJ1-1
size: many
DNA: TGTGCCAGCAGTTTAGCGAGTACTGAAGCTTTCTTT
CDR3: CASSLASTEAFF

D: .
V: TRBV4-3
J: TRBJ2-7
size: .
DNA: TGCGCCAGCAGCCAAGACCTAGGGTACTACGAGCAGTACTTC
CDR3: CASSQDLGYYEQYF

D: .
V: TRBV6-6
J: TRBJ2-7
size: few
DNA: TGTGCCAGCAGTTACGGCCTCTCCTACGAGCAGTACTTC
CDR3: CASSYGLSYEQYF

D: .
V: TRBV7-9
J: TRBJ2-5
size: .
DNA: TGTGCCAGCAGCTTAGGGGCCCGAGAGACCCAGTACTTC
CDR3: CASSLGARETQYF

D: .
V: TRBV20-1
J: TRBJ2-3
size: few
DNA: TGCAGTGCTAGACTCACAGATACGCAGTATTTT
CDR3: CSARLTDTQYF

D: .
V: TRBV19
J: TRBJ2-1
size: few
DNA: TGTGCCAGCCGCGGTGGGGCGACGGATGAGCAGTTCTTC
CDR3: CASRGGATDEQFF

D: .
V: TRBV20-1
J: TRBJ2-3
size: few
DNA: TGCAGTGCCCAAGAGCATAGCACAGATACGCAGTATTTT
CDR3: CSAQEHSTDTQYF

D: .
V: TRBV3-1
J: TRBJ1-2
size: .
DNA: TGTGCCAGCAGCCAAGGGTCACAGGGATCGCTCTATGGCTACACCTTC
CDR3: CASSQGSQGSLYGYTF

D: TRBD2
V: TRBV27
J: TRBJ2-7
size: once
DNA: TGTGCCAGCAGTCTCGTGGGACTAGCGGGGGGCCGCTCCTACGAGCAGTACTTC
CDR3: CASSLVGLAGGRSYEQYF

D: TRBD2
V: TRBV2
J: TRBJ2-1
size: few
DNA: TGTGCCAGCAGTAGAATACTAGCGAACAATGAGCAGTTCTTC
CDR3: CASSRILANNEQFF

D: .
V: TRBV28
J: TRBJ2-2
size: .
DNA: TGTGCCAGTTCAGGGGCCCGGAACACCGGGGAGCTGTTTTTT
CDR3: CASSGARNTGELFF

D: .
V: TRBV4-1
J: TRBJ2-1
size: few
DNA: TGCGCCAGCAGCCAGTCGTCAAAGGACTATTTCTACAATGAGCAGTTCTTC
CDR3: CASSQSSKDYFYNEQFF

D: .
V: TRBV7-6
J: TRBJ1-3
size: few
DNA: TGTGCCAGCAGCTTAAGCGGGAACAATCGAAACACCATATATTTT
CDR3: CASSLSGNNRNTIYF

D: .
V: TRBV20-1
J: TRBJ2-5
size: .
DNA: TGCAGTGCTAGTGGGGCCAAAGAGACCCAGTACTTC
CDR3: CSASGAKETQYF

D: TRBD2
V: TRBV12-3/TRBV12-4
J: TRBJ2-1
size: few
DNA: TGTGCCAGCTGGGAGAGCGGGACCTACAATGAGCAGTTCTTC
CDR3: CASWESGTYNEQFF

D: TRBD2
V: TRBV20-1
J: TRBJ2-4
size: .
DNA: TGCAGTGCTAGAGAAGCGGGGGGCGGCAAAAACATTCAGTACTTC
CDR3: CSAREAGGGKNIQYF

D: TRBD2
V: TRBV6-1
J: TRBJ2-3
size: .
DNA: TGTGCCAGCAGTGAAACCGGGGGGGAGGGGCGGTATTTT
CDR3: CASSETGGEGRYF

D: .
V: TRBV6-1
J: TRBJ2-5
size: .
DNA: TGTGCCAGCAGTGCGGGCGGAAACACGCAAGAGACCCAGTACTTC
CDR3: CASSAGGNTQETQYF

D: .
V: TRBV4-1
J: TRBJ2-7
size: few
DNA: TGCGCCAGCAGCCAGCAGGACAGAGCCTACGAGCAGTACTTC
CDR3: CASSQQDRAYEQYF

D: .
V: TRBV6-6
J: TRBJ1-1
size: .
DNA: TGTGCCAGCAGTTACCTGGGGGATACCGAAGCTTCCTTT
CDR3: CASSYLGDTEASF

D: .
V: TRBV7-2
J: TRBJ1-5
size: .
DNA: TGTGCCAGCAGCTCCATTAGGGACCAGCCCCAGCATTTT
CDR3: CASSSIRDQPQHF

D: .
V: TRBV28
J: TRBJ2-1
size: few
DNA: TGTGCCAGCTACTTTGCCAATGAGCAGTTCTTC
CDR3: CASYFANEQFF

D: .
V: TRBV19
J: TRBJ2-2
size: .
DNA: TGTGCCAGTAGTTTTGCGGGGCGAGGCACCGGGGAGCTGTTTTTT
CDR3: CASSFAGRGTGELFF

D: TRBD1
V: TRBV18
J: TRBJ1-2
size: .
DNA: TGTGCCAGCTCACCAACGGGACAGGGTGGCTATGGCTACACCTTC
CDR3: CASSPTGQGGYGYTF

D: .
V: TRBV5-1
J: TRBJ1-1
size: .
DNA: TGCGCCAGCAGCTTAGGACCCACGAACACTGAAGCTTTCTTT
CDR3: CASSLGPTNTEAFF

D: .
V: TRBV28
J: TRBJ1-1
size: .
DNA: TGTGCCAGCAGTCTACGGATTCGGGGGGTTGAAGCTTTCTTT
CDR3: CASSLRIRGVEAFF

D: .
V: TRBV6-2/TRBV6-3
J: TRBJ2-1
size: many
DNA: TGTGCCAGCAGTTACTTGGGGCCGAGCTACAATGAGCAGTTCTTC
CDR3: CASSYLGPSYNEQFF

D: TRBD1
V: TRBV11-2
J: TRBJ2-1
size: .
DNA: TGTGCCAGCAGCTCAATATCGGACAGGAACAATGAGCAGTTCTTC
CDR3: CASSSISDRNNEQFF

D: TRBD1
V: TRBV20-1
J: TRBJ2-5
size: .
DNA: TGCAGTGCTACGACCGGGACAGGGGGCGCAGAGACCCAGTACTTC
CDR3: CSATTGTGGAETQYF

D: TRBD1
V: TRBV5-1
J: TRBJ1-2
size: .
DNA: TGCGCCAGCAGCCCGACGGGACAGGGGAGCTATGGCTACACCTTC
CDR3: CASSPTGQGSYGYTF

D: .
V: TRBV6-1
J: TRBJ2-3
size: .
DNA: TGTGCCAGCAGCAAGGAAGATACGCAGTATTTT
CDR3: CASSKEDTQYF

D: .
V: TRBV12-3/TRBV12-4
J: TRBJ2-3
size: few
DNA: TGTGCCAGCAGCCGCCCCCGGCTTTTAAGCACAGATACGCAGTATTTT
CDR3: CASSRPRLLSTDTQYF

D: .
V: TRBV2
J: TRBJ1-1
size: .
DNA: TGTGCCAGCAGACGTCCAACCTCGCGGCCTGAAGCTTTCTTT
CDR3: CASRRPTSRPEAFF

D: .
V: TRBV10-3
J: TRBJ2-7
size: .
DNA: TGTGCCATCAGCCAGAGCTCCTACGAGCAGTACTTC
CDR3: CAISQSSYEQYF